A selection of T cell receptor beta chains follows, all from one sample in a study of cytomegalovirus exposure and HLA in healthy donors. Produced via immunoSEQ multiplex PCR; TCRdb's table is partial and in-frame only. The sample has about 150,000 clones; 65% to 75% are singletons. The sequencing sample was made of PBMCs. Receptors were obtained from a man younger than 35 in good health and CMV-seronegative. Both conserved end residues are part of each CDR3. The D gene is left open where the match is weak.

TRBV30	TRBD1	CAWNTGTGVNEQYF
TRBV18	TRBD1	CASSDRDNSPLHF
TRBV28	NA	CASSLLGRNTEAFF
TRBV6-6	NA	CASSYGGLEFF
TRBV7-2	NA	CASSSELRDGQETQYF
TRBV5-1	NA	CASSFVRGGSYNEQFF
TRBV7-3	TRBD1	CASSPTGSNTQYF
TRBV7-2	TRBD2	CASSPGRGWGETQYF
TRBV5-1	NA	CASRTREYTGELFF
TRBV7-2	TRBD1	CASSLPAGQGNTEAFF
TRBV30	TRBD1	CAWRAGTGGFGAFF
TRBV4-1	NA	CASSRLGQSSYNEQFF
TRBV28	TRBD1	CASSPNGQGSHIQYF
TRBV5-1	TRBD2	CASSLDRTRQPYNEQFF
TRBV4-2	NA	CASRGGQGNSPLHF
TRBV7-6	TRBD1	CASSSGGDGYTF
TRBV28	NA	CASSWTTTYNEQFF
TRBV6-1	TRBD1	CASSAGTGRNQPQHF
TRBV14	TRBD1	CASSLYRGTEAFF
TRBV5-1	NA	CASSLVEAGVTDTQYF
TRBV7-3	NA	CASSLTEGTGYTF
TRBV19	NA	CASIARDNMNTEAFF
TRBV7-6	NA	CASSERPGTFNYGYTF
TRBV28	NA	CASSLGHSYNEQFF
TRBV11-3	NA	CASSLVMDRREKLFF
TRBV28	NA	CATSPPGVFSNQPQHF
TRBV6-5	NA	CASSYSGAGGVGGYTF
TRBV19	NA	CASNGNTIYF
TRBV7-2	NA	CASSFHEGVGGYTF
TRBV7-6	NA	CASSPQPQGQGEKLFF
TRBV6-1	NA	CASAVRDSGANVLTF
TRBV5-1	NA	CASSTDTYEQYF
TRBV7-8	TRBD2	CASSLARRGGRTDTQYF
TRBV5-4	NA	CASSWGATSSYNEQFF
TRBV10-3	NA	CAISATGYGYTF
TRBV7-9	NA	CASSLGEGQPQHF
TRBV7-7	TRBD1	CASKPGQGAGTQYF
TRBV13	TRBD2	CASSYGPGLAGTGELFF
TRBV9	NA	CASSSRPGGQPQHF
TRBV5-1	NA	CASSIRPNIQRFVEKLFF
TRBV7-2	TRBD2	CASSLDRLAGGFEQFF
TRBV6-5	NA	CASSRPDKLRNGYTF
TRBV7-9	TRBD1	CASSSGQGAEKLFF
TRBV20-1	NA	CSARGPEKLFF
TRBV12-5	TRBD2	CASGGGGGTDTQYF
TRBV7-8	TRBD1	CASSPWDRITEAFF
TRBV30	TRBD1	CAWSVLSGTGNGYTF
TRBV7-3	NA	CASSSQVKSPLHF
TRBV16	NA	CASSPGTLVSGANVLTF